The rows below give T cell receptor beta chains drawn from one sample of a study of cytomegalovirus exposure and HLA in healthy donors. The repertoire was sequenced with immunoSEQ multiplex PCR; TCRdb's copy has only in-frame clones and lacks some. The sample comprises 65,000 to 70,000 clones, just over 75% of which are singletons, and over 6% rests with the top ten. Sequenced input: PBMCs. The receptor source for this set is a man aged 45-60 years in good health and CMV-seronegative. CDR3s include the opening cysteine and the closing phenylalanine or tryptophan. A D gene is named only where the DNA matches it firmly. Clone size is given for some rows only: seen once, a few or many times, or a class if the clone is expanded.

abundance,d_gene,v_gene,j_gene,CDR3nt,CDR3aa
.,TRBD2,TRBV4-3,TRBJ2-1,TGCGCCAGCAGCCAAGCTTCCGGGAGGACTAACTACAATGAGCAGTTCTTC,CASSQASGRTNYNEQFF
.,TRBD1,TRBV5-8,TRBJ2-7,TGTGCCAGCAGCTCCAGGACAGGGGCCAACGAGCAGTACTTC,CASSSRTGANEQYF
.,.,TRBV28,TRBJ2-7,TGTGCCAGCTCTATTCCTACCGGGATGACCGAGCAGTACTTC,CASSIPTGMTEQYF
once,TRBD2,TRBV11-3,TRBJ2-2,TGTGCCAGCAGCTCTCTGGGGGGGGGTGCCGGGGAGCTGTTTTTT,CASSSLGGGAGELFF
.,TRBD2,TRBV9,TRBJ2-3,TGTGCCAGCAGCGCCGGGACTAGCGCTACAGATACGCAGTATTTT,CASSAGTSATDTQYF
.,.,TRBV5-1,TRBJ2-3,TGCGCCAGCAGCCGAGAGGAGCTCACAGATACGCAGTATTTT,CASSREELTDTQYF
few,TRBD1,TRBV5-4,TRBJ1-1,TGTGCCAGCAGCCAGACAGGGGGCGACACTGAAGCTTTCTTT,CASSQTGGDTEAFF
.,TRBD1,TRBV5-1,TRBJ1-2,TGCGCCAGCAGCCCACAGGGGTGGGATGGCTACACCTTC,CASSPQGWDGYTF
.,.,TRBV5-6,TRBJ2-6,TGTGCCAGCGCTATAGAGGGAGGATTTACCTCTGGGGCCAACGTCCTGACTTTC,CASAIEGGFTSGANVLTF
.,.,TRBV6-5,TRBJ1-1,TGTGCCAGCAGCACAGGCGGGAGAGCTTTCTTT,CASSTGGRAFF
few,TRBD1,TRBV5-1,TRBJ2-2,TGCGCCAGCAGCTCGGACAGGGTTTATGTCGGGGAGCTGTTTTTT,CASSSDRVYVGELFF
.,.,TRBV19,TRBJ1-1,TGTGCCAGTAGTATTTGGCCCGGGACAGAAGCTTTCTTT,CASSIWPGTEAFF
.,TRBD2,TRBV19,TRBJ2-1,TGTGCCAGTAGTACTAGATCCGGGACTATTGGCCATGAGCAGTTCTTC,CASSTRSGTIGHEQFF
.,.,TRBV30,TRBJ1-4,TGTGCCTGGGAAGACTCCTCAACTAATGAAAAACTGTTTTTT,CAWEDSSTNEKLFF
.,.,TRBV5-4,TRBJ2-2,TGTGCCAGCAGCTTGGGAGGCTCGGACACCGGGGAGCTGTTTTTT,CASSLGGSDTGELFF
few,.,TRBV18,TRBJ1-1,TGTGCCAGCTCACCGGCCGGGGGTTACACTGAAGCTTTCTTT,CASSPAGGYTEAFF
.,TRBD1,TRBV7-2,TRBJ2-2,TGTGCCAGCACCTACAGACAGGGGACCGGGGAGCTGTTTTTT,CASTYRQGTGELFF
.,.,TRBV9,TRBJ2-3,TGTGCCAGCAGCGTAGGCGAGACAGGACCCACAGATACGCAGTATTTT,CASSVGETGPTDTQYF
.,TRBD1,TRBV12-5,TRBJ1-5,TGTGCTAGTGGTAAGGGACAGGGCGTAAATCAGCCCCAGCATTTT,CASGKGQGVNQPQHF
.,TRBD1,TRBV5-1,TRBJ2-2,TGCGCCAGCAGCTTGAGTCCGACAGGGGGCTCCGGGGAGCTGTTTTTT,CASSLSPTGGSGELFF
few,TRBD2,TRBV5-1,TRBJ2-1,TGCGCCAGCAGCCAAGCGGGAGGGGGCTACAATGAGCAGTTCTTC,CASSQAGGGYNEQFF
.,TRBD1,TRBV30,TRBJ2-5,TGTGCCTGGAGTAAGGGGGCGAGGACCCAGTACTTC,CAWSKGARTQYF
once,.,TRBV7-9,TRBJ2-2,TGTGCCAGCAGCTTCCCGACAGCTACCACCGGGGAGCTGTTTTTT,CASSFPTATTGELFF
.,.,TRBV29-1,TRBJ1-2,TGCAGCGCACTCCCCGGGGGGCACTATGGCTACACCTTC,CSALPGGHYGYTF
.,.,TRBV7-3,TRBJ1-1,TGTGCCAGCAGCCGCGGCTCGAACACTGAAGCTTTCTTT,CASSRGSNTEAFF
.,.,TRBV11-2,TRBJ2-7,TGTGCCAGCAGCCCGGGGGTCACCTACGAGCAGTACTTC,CASSPGVTYEQYF
.,TRBD1,TRBV4-2,TRBJ2-3,TGTGCCAGCAGCCAACGGTTCCGGGACAGGAAAATTCCGGCCCTTAGCACAGATACGCAGTATTTT,CASSQRFRDRKIPALSTDTQYF
.,.,TRBV11-2,TRBJ1-1,TGTGCCAGCAGCTTAACGGGAGCTGAAGCTTTCTTT,CASSLTGAEAFF
.,.,TRBV7-2,TRBJ1-2,TGTGCCAGCAGCTTAGTCGGGGGACCGGATGGCTACACCTTC,CASSLVGGPDGYTF
.,TRBD1,TRBV2,TRBJ1-1,TGTGCCAGCAGACGACAGGGCACTGAAGCTTTCTTT,CASRRQGTEAFF
.,.,TRBV2,TRBJ2-7,TGTGCCAGCCGGAGGACGGAGACCTACGAGCAGTACTTC,CASRRTETYEQYF
.,TRBD1,TRBV7-7,TRBJ1-6,TGTGCTAGCAGCTTCGACAGGGGCTCACCCCTCCACTTT,CASSFDRGSPLHF
.,TRBD2,TRBV27,TRBJ2-2,TGTGCCAGCAGTTGGCAGCGGGAGTGGCCCGGGGAGCTGTTTTTT,CASSWQREWPGELFF
.,.,TRBV2,TRBJ2-5,TGTGCCAGCAGTGAAGTCGGGGGAGAGACCCAGTACTTC,CASSEVGGETQYF
.,TRBD2,TRBV7-9,TRBJ2-7,TGTGCCAGCAGCTTGCCCGAGGCGGGAGCCCACGAGCAGTACTTC,CASSLPEAGAHEQYF
.,.,TRBV6-5,TRBJ2-2,TGTGCCAGCAGTTCCTGGACTACGTCCACCGGGGAGCTGTTTTTT,CASSSWTTSTGELFF
.,.,TRBV30,TRBJ1-6,TGTGCCTGGAGTGCACAGGGTACCCTTAGTTCACCCCTCCACTTT,CAWSAQGTLSSPLHF